This T cell receptor beta chain originates from a study of control samples from healthy donors and cancer patients. Trimming took off 3 bases at V and 7 bases at J, with 13 bases between the two ends. The CDR3 consists of 13 residues. The assay was immunoSEQ multiplex PCR, and TCRdb's table has in-frame clones only and misses some. The sample lists 150,000 or so clones; 94% were seen once. V gene TRBV12-3 or TRBV12-4 combines with J gene TRBJ2-7; possibly TRBD2 for D (5 bases). The sequence was obtained from a man aged 35-49 years in good health. The sample was blood. CDR3 nucleotides: TGTGCCAGCAGTTTTAGGCTCGAGGGAGAGCAGTACTTC. Translated: CASSFRLEGEQYF.